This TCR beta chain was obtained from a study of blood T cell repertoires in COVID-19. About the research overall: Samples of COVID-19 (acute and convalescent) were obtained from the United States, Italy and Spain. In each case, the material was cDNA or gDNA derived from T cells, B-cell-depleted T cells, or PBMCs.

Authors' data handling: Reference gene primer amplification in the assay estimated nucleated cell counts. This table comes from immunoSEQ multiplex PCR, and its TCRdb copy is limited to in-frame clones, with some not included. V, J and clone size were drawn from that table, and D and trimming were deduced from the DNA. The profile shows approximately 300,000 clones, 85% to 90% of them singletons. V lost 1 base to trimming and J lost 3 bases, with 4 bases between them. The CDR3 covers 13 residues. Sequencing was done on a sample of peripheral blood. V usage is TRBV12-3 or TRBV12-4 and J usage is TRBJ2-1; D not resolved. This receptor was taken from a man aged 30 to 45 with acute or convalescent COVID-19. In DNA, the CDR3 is TGTGCCAGCAGTTTAGGTAACTACAATGAGCAGTTCTTC. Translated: CASSLGNYNEQFF.